This T cell receptor (beta chain) emerged from a study of identical twins (dated by TCRdb to 2015 to 2016). As for the study more broadly: To test whether fetal clonotypes persist, this study deep-sequenced TCR alpha and beta repertoires from monozygotic twins, from unrelated adults of various ages, and from cord blood. Replicate twin experiments were performed at different times using different library preparation protocols to rule out contamination.

Trimming costs V 10 bases and J 0 bases, and their ends lie 22 bases apart. The CDR3 contains 17 residues, cysteine and phenylalanine counted. The sequence is cut down to CDR3 DNA, 51 bases in frame from base 1. The germline V gene supplies CDR1 SGHAT and CDR2 FQNNGV. Library prep was done by 5' RACE. Sequencing relied on an Illumina HiSeq 2000. Template switching introduced a universal primer binding site; the final cDNA contained a unique molecular identifier, enabling accurate counting of TCR cDNA molecules. Specific primers in the conserved constant-segment region were used to synthesize first-strand cDNA for the TCR alpha and beta chains. To control for contamination, every cDNA library was double barcoded, receiving both a SMART-Mk sample barcode and Illumina barcodes. TruSeq adapter sequences along with Illumina sample barcodes were introduced in two successive PCR steps. The Illumina HiSeq platform was used with custom primers to sequence TCR alpha and beta cDNA libraries. The authors processed their data as follows. MiGEC processed the raw reads to extract unique molecular identifiers, while MiXCR was used to determine the CDR3 positions. For each individual, recombination models were inferred using an EM algorithm with the repgenHMM and IGoR tools. The tcR package in R was used for shared clonotype analysis, with sharing normalized by the product of cloneset sizes. To study raw recombination without the effects of thymic and clonal selection, out-of-frame nonproductive sequences were analyzed. TCRdb applied fastp at Q25 and MiXCR to the public reads, then kept only in-frame beta chains. Here each entry gathers all rows of one CDR3 protein and keeps the most common genes and DNA. The V and J calls and clone size come from TCRdb's table, not from the authors' own analysis. For this sample the table gives 700,000 to 950,000 distinct CDR3 sequences, of which around an eighth were detected only once. The ten largest clones represent 1.5% to 2% of the sample.

Comment on this clonotype: Its antigen is unknown. Per-nucleotide qualities are absent, and no much larger clonotype sits a single base away.

Overall study results and their limits: Abundant cord blood beta clonotypes had fewer insertions, young adult naive repertoires showed a similar but weaker trend, and memory repertoires showed no such trend. Zero-insertion analyses could be partly confounded by invariant T cells such as MAIT and iNKT, though diverse VJ usage argued against such confounding for most clonotypes. In monozygotic twins, recombination models systematically underestimated out-of-frame TCR alpha sharing, but the models matched the sharing seen between unrelated individuals. Conclusions relied on cross-sectional statistical analysis, since the same donors could not be followed over many years. The excess sharing between twins in beta out-of-frame sequences was weaker because fewer shared sequences reduced the signal-to-noise ratio. Compared with coincidental sharing between unrelated individuals, out-of-frame TCR alpha sequences shared between twins showed an excess of sequences with low generation probability.

All donors were healthy Caucasians. The twin cohort comprised three pairs of female monozygotic twins, all aged roughly 18 to 29 years. Peripheral blood mononuclear cells were the source from which RNA for the TCR libraries was isolated. This sample was also put to use in a study of yellow fever vaccine responses in identical twins. The second study's authors report: According to the authors, the vaccine-induced T cell response in identical twins seemed to be partly convergent and partly specific to each individual. Focusing on identical twins, the study followed the T cell clones that responded to the vaccine, and did so with precision.

This sequence originates from a woman under 30 in good health. The chain is made from TRBV11-2 and TRBJ2-1; the D segment is perhaps TRBD1 or TRBD2, each sharing 5 matched bases. Sequencing used PBMCs. The encoded CDR3 is CATGQFGGGLSYNEQFF. In nucleotides, the sequence is TGTGCCACCGGGCAGTTCGGTGGGGGTCTCTCCTACAATGAGCAGTTCTTC.